What follows describes a single TCR beta chain. Antigen specificity is unknown. Profiling relied on immunoSEQ multiplex PCR, and the TCRdb table lists in-frame clones only, not all of them. The sample shows more than 85,000 clones, around 90% of them seen only once. This entry is derived from a study of T cell responses to AZD1222 COVID-19 vaccine. Study-wide findings and caveats: Clonal diversity may have been underestimated, and the donors were mostly white British, with more females than males.

V was pared by 2 bases and J by 4 bases, with 7 bases between. From germline, CDR1 is MDHEN and CDR2 SYDVKM. The CDR3 is 13 residues long. This receptor was taken from an adult in good health. The source was peripheral blood, collected on day 0 of AZD1222 vaccination. The chain employs TRBV28 and TRBJ2-3; no clear D. CDR3 amino acids: CASSLNTPDTQYF. The CDR3 DNA reads as TGTGCCAGCAGTTTAAACACCCCAGATACGCAGTATTTT. The variable domain in full, completed from reference TRBV28 and TRBJ2-3, reads DVKVTQSSRYLVKRTGEKVFLECVQDMDHENMFWYRQDPGLGLRLIYFSYDVKMKEKGDIPEGYSVSREKKERFSLILESASTNQTSMYLCASSLNTPDTQYFGPGTRLTVL.